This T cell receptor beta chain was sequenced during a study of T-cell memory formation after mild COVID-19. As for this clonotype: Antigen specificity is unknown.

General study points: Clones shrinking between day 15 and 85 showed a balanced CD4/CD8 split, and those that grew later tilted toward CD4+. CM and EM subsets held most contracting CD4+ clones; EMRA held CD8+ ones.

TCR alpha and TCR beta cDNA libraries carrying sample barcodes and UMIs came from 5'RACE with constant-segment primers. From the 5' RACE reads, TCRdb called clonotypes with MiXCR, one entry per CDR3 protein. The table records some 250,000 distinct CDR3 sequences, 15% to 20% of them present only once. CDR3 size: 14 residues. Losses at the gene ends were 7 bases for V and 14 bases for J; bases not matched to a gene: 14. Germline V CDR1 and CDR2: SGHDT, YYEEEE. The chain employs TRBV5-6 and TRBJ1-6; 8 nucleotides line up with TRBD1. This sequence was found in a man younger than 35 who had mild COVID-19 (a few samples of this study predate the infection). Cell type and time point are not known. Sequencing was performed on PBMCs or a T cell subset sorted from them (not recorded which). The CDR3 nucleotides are TGTGCCAGCGTTGGACAGGGAGGAGGAGGCACCCTCCACTTT. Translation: CASVGQGGGGTLHF.